This T cell receptor (beta chain) was captured by sequencing in a study of OX40 agonist ivuxolimab in advanced cancers. Study-wide points: Low normalized T-cell clonal expansion also characterized some of the nonresponders.

The table came from immunoSEQ multiplex PCR; TCRdb's copy has only in-frame clones and leaves some out. The table lists tens of thousands of clones, around nine tenths of them singletons. A remark on this clone: Antigen specificity is unknown.

This receptor was taken from an adult with an advanced solid tumor such as melanoma, head and neck, liver or kidney cancer. Specimen: CD4+ or CD8+ T cells sorted from blood, collected in a trial of the OX40 agonist ivuxolimab.

CDR3 coding DNA: TGTGCCAGCAGTGAAGCATGGGGGGCGGTCATGGGGACTGAAGCTTTCTTT. Protein product: CASSEAWGAVMGTEAFF. The rearrangement joins TRBV2 to TRBJ1-1; tentative D call: TRBD1 (6 bases). The CDR3 totals 17 residues. Looked up from germline, CDR1 is SNHLY and CDR2 is FYNNEI. V was pared by 0 bases and J by 5 bases, with 19 bases between. Combining the CDR3 with reference TRBV2 and TRBJ1-1 gives the whole variable domain EPEVTQTPSHQVTQMGQEVILRCVPISNHLYFYWYRQILGQKVEFLVSFYNNEISEKSEIFDDQFSVERPDGSNFTLKIRSTKLEDSAMYFCASSEAWGAVMGTEAFFGQGTRLTVV.